What follows are 30 T cell receptor beta chains derived from one specimen sequenced in a study of patients and donors after allogeneic stem cell transplantation. TCRdb re-analysed the RT-PCR reads in MiXCR, keeping a single row per CDR3 protein. The sample includes some 880,000 distinct CDR3 sequences, roughly 17% seen only once; the top ten take around 5.5%. Sample: blood, either unsorted or a sorted T cell fraction (not recorded which). These receptors were taken from a human donor who was either an allogeneic HSCT recipient or a stem cell or donor lymphocyte infusion donor (not recorded which). It is not recorded whose cells these are; they may come from a transplant donor.

This clonotype came up a few times. The chain has TRBV5-6 and TRBJ2-7; D tentatively fits TRBD1 or TRBD2 (5 bases each). CDR3 length: 14 residues. The germline V gene has CDR1 SGHDT and CDR2 YYEEEE. V dropped 4 bases and J dropped 2 bases, with 13 bases sitting between them. In DNA form, the CDR3 reads TGTGCCAGCAGCGTCGGGGCCAACCCCTACGAGCAGTACTTC. Amino acid sequence: CASSVGANPYEQYF.

A few counts support this clonotype. This chain joins TRBV27 and TRBJ1-6; TRBD1 agrees at 12 bases. The CDR3 length is 16 residues. The germline gives CDR1 MNHEY, CDR2 SMNVEV (reference sequence). V shed 2 bases, J shed 9 bases, and the junction held 5 bases outside the gene matches. The chain's CDR3 is CASSLNPGQGASPLHF. The CDR3 DNA sequence: TGTGCCAGCAGTTTAAACCCGGGACAGGGGGCTTCACCCCTCCACTTT.

This clonotype has only a few counts. The J gene is TRBJ2-7, the V gene TRBV16, with a tentative D call TRBD1 (7 bases). The germline V and J ends were trimmed by 4 bases and 8 bases, with 15 bases remaining between them. CDR3 length equals 13 residues. CDR1 is KGHSY and CDR2 is FQNENV in the germline V gene. CDR3 sequence reads: CASSPWDSGQQYF. The DNA for the CDR3 is TGTGCCAGCAGCCCCTGGGACAGCGGGCAGCAGTACTTC.

The CDR3 spells CASSLMLGNQETQYF. The CDR3 coding sequence is TGTGCCAGCAGCTTAATGCTGGGGAACCAAGAGACCCAGTACTTC. The genes are TRBV7-3 and TRBJ2-5, with unresolved D. CDR1 is SGHTA and CDR2 is FQGTGA in the germline V gene. CDR3 length: 15 residues. Deletions cut 1 base from V and 0 bases from J, with 9 bases between.

This clonotype was seen a handful of times. V and J are TRBV6-2 or TRBV6-3 and TRBJ1-5; perhaps TRBD1 as D (5 bases). V was trimmed by 8 bases and J by 2 bases, leaving 19 bases between them. Germline CDR1 and CDR2: MNHEY and SVGEGT. This CDR3 has 16 residues. The CDR3 DNA is TGTGCCAGCTCGGGGCGGCTCGGGGGGGGCAATCAGCCCCAGCATTTT. Protein: CASSGRLGGGNQPQHF.

As to this clonotype: Sequence at one end of the junction differs from germline and may be a read error. The chain has TRBV5-1 and TRBJ1-6, with 7 bases aligning to TRBD1. The length of the CDR3 is 14 residues. CDR1 is SGHRS and CDR2 is YFSETQ in the germline V gene. CDR3: CASGLQGVNSPLHF. For the CDR3, the DNA is TGCGCCAGCGGCTTGCAGGGGGTGAATTCACCCCTCCACTTT. The full variable domain, in which reference TRBV5-1 and TRBJ1-6 provide the parts outside the CDR3, is KAGVTQTPRYLIKTRGQQVTLSCSPISGHRSVSWYQQTPGQGLQFLFEYFSETQRNKGNFPGRFSGRQFSNSRSEMNVSTLELGDSALYLCASGLQGVNSPLHFGNGTRLTVT.

The chain is built from TRBV5-1 and TRBJ1-6, with TRBD1 matching over 10 bases. This CDR3 has 15 amino acids. Per germline, CDR1 SGHRS and CDR2 YFSETQ. J gave up 6 bases and V 4 bases, and 4 bases lay outside the gene matches. CDR3 sequence (DNA): TGCGCCAGCAGCGAGCGGACAGGGGGTAATTCACCCCTCCACTTT. Its translation is CASSERTGGNSPLHF.

This clonotype was detected only a few times. The chain combines TRBV27 with TRBJ2-7, with TRBD2 matching 9 bases. V trimming: 4 bases; J trimming: 6 bases; junction bases outside the gene matches: 10. Germline loops: CDR1 MNHEY, CDR2 SMNVEV (reference sequence). This CDR3 is 15 amino acids long. CDR3 sequence (DNA): TGTGCCAGCAGTTCATCCCCAGCGGGAGGCACCGAGCAGTACTTC. Encoded protein: CASSSSPAGGTEQYF.

The rearrangement joins TRBV20-1 to TRBJ2-5; TRBD2 is a possible D gene (5 bases). Per germline, CDR1 DFQATT and CDR2 SNEGSKA (reference sequence). V lost 0 bases and J lost 2, with 10 bases in between. The CDR3 spans 14 residues. The CDR3 DNA follows: TGCAGTGCTAGAGACCCGGGGTTTCAAGAGACCCAGTACTTC. Residues: CSARDPGFQETQYF.

This clonotype was counted only a few times. The chain uses TRBV20-1 and TRBJ2-3; D is perhaps TRBD2 (5 bases). CDR3 length equals 14 residues. V was cut by 0 bases and J by 6 bases, with 13 bases left in between. Germline loops: CDR1 DFQATT, CDR2 SNEGSKA (reference sequence). The CDR3 loop is CSARDSRRFDTQYF. CDR3 in DNA: TGCAGTGCTAGAGATTCACGGAGGTTCGATACGCAGTATTTT.

This clonotype was found a few times. The rearrangement uses TRBV20-1 and TRBJ2-4; 9 bases are a match to TRBD2. V lost 0 bases and J lost 3; bases outside the gene matches: 6. CDR1 and CDR2 (germline): DFQATT, SNEGSKA (reference sequence). This CDR3 contains 16 residues. CDR3 residues: CSAREVREGNKNIQYF. The CDR3 DNA follows: TGCAGTGCTAGAGAGGTGCGGGAGGGGAACAAAAACATTCAGTACTTC.

The V call is TRBV7-2, the J call TRBJ1-2; 8 positions match TRBD1. This CDR3 is built from 17 residues. Germline V gives CDR1 SGHTA, CDR2 FQGNSA. V lost 1 base to trimming and J lost 8 bases; unmatched junction nucleotides: 15. DNA for the CDR3: TGTGCCAGCAGCTTAGGGGCAGGGGGCGCCGGAGGAGGAGGCTACACCTTC. This codes for CASSLGAGGAGGGGYTF.

V gene TRBV27 combines with J gene TRBJ1-2; no firm D call. Germline CDR1 reads MNHEY; CDR2 reads SMNVEV (reference sequence). V lost 1 base to trimming and J lost 8 bases, with 20 bases between them. There are 16 residues in the CDR3. CDR3 in amino acids: CASSLYGGSGIVGYTF. CDR3 coding DNA: TGTGCCAGCAGTTTATATGGAGGGTCCGGCATCGTAGGCTACACCTTC.

The rearrangement links TRBV27 to TRBJ1-4; D gene ambiguous. From germline, CDR1 is MNHEY and CDR2 SMNVEV (reference sequence). The CDR3 is made up of 16 amino acids. Trimming took 3 bases from V and 3 from J, leaving 14 bases between them. The CDR3 DNA reads as TGTGCCAGCAGTTTCGCCTCGGATCCACCTAATGAAAAACTGTTTTTT. Translated, it gives CASSFASDPPNEKLFF.

This clonotype was seen a handful of times. The gene calls are TRBV29-1 and TRBJ1-1, with 8 bases matching TRBD1. This CDR3 spans 13 amino acids. Germline trimming cut 3 bases from V and 4 bases from J; bases unmatched to any gene: 4. Germline V lookup: CDR1 SQVTM, CDR2 ANQGSEA. CDR3 region: CSVEVQGATEAFF. CDR3 in DNA: TGCAGCGTTGAGGTTCAGGGGGCCACTGAAGCTTTCTTT.

In this sample, this clonotype turned up many times. The chain has TRBV4-3 and TRBJ1-1; D gene uncertain. The CDR3 is 15 amino acids. Germline V gene data show CDR1 as LGHNA and CDR2 as YSLEER. Trimming removed 3 bases from V and 3 bases from J, with 14 bases in between. Here the CDR3 DNA reads TGCGCCAGCAGCCATCGGACCGTCGGGGACACTGAAGCTTTCTTT. Translation: CASSHRTVGDTEAFF.

The gene calls are TRBV12-3 or TRBV12-4 and TRBJ1-2; D ambiguous. The CDR3 runs to 14 residues. Trimming removed 5 bases at V and 3 bases at J, with 13 bases between. CDR3 protein: CASSLGPRDYGYTF. CDR3 nucleotides: TGTGCCAGCAGTCTTGGACCTCGGGACTATGGCTACACCTTC.

The chain recombines TRBV27 with TRBJ2-2; 7 nucleotides agree with TRBD2. J gave up 5 bases and V 4 bases, and 7 bases lay outside the gene matches. Germline-derived CDR1 and CDR2 are MNHEY and SMNVEV (reference sequence). The CDR3 is 15 amino acids. The CDR3 protein is CASSSAGTKTGELFF. As DNA, the CDR3 is TGTGCCAGCAGTTCGGCCGGGACTAAGACCGGGGAGCTGTTTTTT.

This chain connects TRBV7-9 to TRBJ2-1, with TRBD1 as a possible D gene (6 bases). Germline CDR1 reads SEHNR; CDR2 reads FQNEAQ (reference sequence). CDR3 size: 17 residues. Trimming stripped 5 bases from V and 3 bases from J, with 20 bases between. The CDR3 bases are TGTGCCAGCAGCCTAAGCAGGGGCCCCGAAAGCTACAATGAGCAGTTCTTC. Its protein product is CASSLSRGPESYNEQFF.

The genes are TRBV4-3 and TRBJ2-7; no clear D. CDR3 length: 15 amino acids. V was cut by 8 bases and J by 0 bases, with 17 bases left in between. Germline CDR1 reads LGHNA; CDR2 reads YSLEER. The CDR3 DNA is TGCGCCAGCTCCCGAATTATAGACATCTCCTACGAGCAGTACTTC. This gives the protein CASSRIIDISYEQYF.

This chain links TRBV6-2 or TRBV6-3 with TRBJ2-1, with 13 nucleotides matching TRBD2. The germline gives CDR1 MNHEY, CDR2 SVGEGT. Germline trimming cut 4 bases from V and 2 bases from J; bases unmatched to any gene: 14. The CDR3 is made up of 20 amino acids. CDR3 sequence reads: CASSSSRLAGGPITYNEQFF. The CDR3 coding sequence is TGTGCCAGCAGTTCCAGCAGACTAGCGGGGGGACCAATTACCTACAATGAGCAGTTCTTC.

This chain uses TRBV6-5 with TRBJ1-1, with D possibly being TRBD1 (6 bases). The CDR3 spans 15 residues. V lost 2 bases, J lost 6 bases, and 16 bases lay in between. Germline V gene sequence: CDR1 MNHEY, CDR2 SVGAGI. CDR3 coding DNA: TGTGCCAGCAGTTACCAGGGGCGCAGGAGCTCTGAAGCTTTCTTT. Translation: CASSYQGRRSSEAFF.

This clonotype was recorded a few times. The rearrangement joins TRBV29-1 to TRBJ2-7; D might be TRBD2 (5 bases). V lost 7 bases to trimming and J lost 0 bases, with 13 bases between them. Germline CDR1 SQVTM, CDR2 ANQGSEA. The CDR3 extends over 13 amino acids. In DNA form, the CDR3 reads TGCAGCGCCAGCAGAGGGTTCTCCTACGAGCAGTACTTC. It yields the protein CSASRGFSYEQYF.

The gene calls are TRBV29-1 and TRBJ2-1; 9 bases line up with TRBD2. The germline V gene encodes CDR1 SQVTM and CDR2 ANQGSEA. V lost 0 bases to trimming and J lost 2 bases; unmatched junction nucleotides: 5. The CDR3 runs 16 residues. The chain's CDR3 is CSVEDLSGSAYNEQFF. DNA of the CDR3: TGCAGCGTTGAAGATCTTAGCGGGAGCGCCTACAATGAGCAGTTCTTC.

This clonotype occurred a few times. This chain joins TRBV20-1 and TRBJ1-1; perhaps TRBD1 as D (6 bases). Deletions cut 0 bases from V and 1 base from J, with 9 bases between. Germline-derived CDR1 and CDR2 are DFQATT and SNEGSKA (reference sequence). This CDR3 is built from 14 residues. Here the CDR3 DNA reads TGCAGTGCTAGAGAGCTGGACAGGAACACTGAAGCTTTCTTT. It specifies CSARELDRNTEAFF.

This clonotype was counted only a few times. V is TRBV27 and J is TRBJ1-1, with 11 bases lining up with TRBD1. Germline lookup yields CDR1 MNHEY and CDR2 SMNVEV (reference sequence). CDR3 length: 13 residues. V trimming: 9 bases; J trimming: 7 bases; junction bases outside the gene matches: 7. DNA for the CDR3: TGTGCCAGGGGGACAGGGGGTGGGGATGAAGCTTTCTTT. It codes for CARGTGGGDEAFF.

The chain couples TRBV24-1 to TRBJ2-5; a weak D match, TRBD2 (6 bases). V gave up 4 bases and J gave up 0 bases, with 11 bases separating them. CDR3 length: 15 residues. Germline CDR1 and CDR2: KGHDR and SFDVKD. The CDR3 nucleotides read TGTGCCACCAGTGAACCGTCTAGCGACCAAGAGACCCAGTACTTC. Its translation is CATSEPSSDQETQYF.

V is TRBV10-3 and J is TRBJ2-3, with D perhaps TRBD1 or TRBD2 (5 bases each). The CDR3 has 14 residues. Germline assignment: CDR1 ENHRY and CDR2 SYGVKD. Trimming stripped 7 bases from V and 6 bases from J, with 17 bases between. The CDR3 nucleotides read TGTGCCATCAAGGGGACGGCTTTTTTGGATACGCAGTATTTT. This sequence encodes CAIKGTAFLDTQYF.

The genes are TRBV25-1 and TRBJ2-7; a weak D match, TRBD1 (5 bases). This CDR3 spans 15 amino acids. Deletions cut 4 bases from V and 6 bases from J, with 19 bases between. Germline CDR1 reads MGHDK; CDR2 reads SYGVNS. CDR3 sequence (DNA): TGTGCCAGCAGTGGGACAAACCCCCTAAGGGCCGAGCAGTACTTC. It specifies CASSGTNPLRAEQYF.

V and J are TRBV5-1 and TRBJ2-1, with D uncertain. This CDR3 has 11 amino acids. Germline values: CDR1 SGHRS, CDR2 YFSETQ. The V end lost 6 bases, the J end lost 8 bases, and 9 bases lay between the germline ends. The CDR3 region is CASTLKDEQFF. In nucleotides, the CDR3 is TGCGCCAGCACCCTGAAGGATGAGCAGTTCTTC.